This T cell receptor beta chain was identified in a study of blood T cell repertoires in COVID-19. The wider study: Both acute and convalescent COVID-19 samples were obtained from the United States, Italy and Spain. Sources were T cells, B-cell-depleted T cells, or PBMCs; the material itself was cDNA or gDNA.

Per the study methods: By means of reference gene primer amplification, nucleated cell counts were estimated. Only in-frame clones appear in the TCRdb table, and some are missing; sequencing was by immunoSEQ multiplex PCR. V, J and clone size are those of that table, while D and trimming were read from the DNA. The data contain some 210,000 clones, around 80% of them seen just once; the ten biggest clones take up less than 15%. Germline assignment: CDR1 LNHNV and CDR2 YYDKDF (reference sequence). Trimming left V 0 bases short and J 3 bases short, with 7 bases between. The CDR3 sequence is 14 residues long.

The rearrangement links TRBV15 to TRBJ2-3, with D possibly being TRBD1 (5 bases). The sample consisted of peripheral blood. The source is a woman aged 35 to 49 with acute or convalescent COVID-19. CDR3 in DNA: TGTGCCACCAGCAGAGACAGGGCGACAGATACGCAGTATTTT. It yields the protein CATSRDRATDTQYF.